A single sample is the source of the 12 T cell receptor beta chains below, sequenced in a study of blood T cell repertoires in COVID-19. Data came from immunoSEQ multiplex PCR; TCRdb stores just in-frame clones and leaves some out. This sample yields around 70,000 clones, of which about nine tenths are seen a single time; approximately 4.6% belongs to the top ten. Sequenced sample: peripheral blood. These receptors were collected from a human donor in a cohort sampled during active COVID-19.

About this clone itself: The identical CDR3 is also encoded by other nucleotide sequences in the sample. The CDR3 here is CASSYRLNTEAFF. DNA for the CDR3: TGTGCCAGCAGTTATCGGTTGAACACTGAAGCTTTCTTT. V usage is TRBV6-5 and J usage is TRBJ1-1, with D uncertain. The germline V gene has CDR1 MNHEY and CDR2 SVGAGI. The CDR3 sequence is 13 residues long. Between the trimmed V and J ends, which lost 3 bases and 0 bases, there was a span of 5 bases.

The chain is built from TRBV10-2 and TRBJ2-5; 12 bases match TRBD2. CDR1 is WSHSY, CDR2 SAAADI, per germline. The V segment lost 5 bases and the J segment 0 bases; nucleotides outside the gene matches: 4. The CDR3 extends over 16 amino acids. The CDR3 here is CASSPLAGGYQETQYF. DNA for the CDR3: TGCGCCAGCAGTCCCCTAGCGGGAGGGTACCAAGAGACCCAGTACTTC.

This chain connects TRBV10-3 to TRBJ1-2; a possible D gene is TRBD1 (5 bases). CDR3 length: 13 residues. Trimming took off 1 base at V and 7 bases at J, with 10 bases between the two ends. From germline, CDR1 is ENHRY and CDR2 SYGVKD. The CDR3 DNA reads as TGTGCCATCAGTGAGTTGGAGGGGTCTGGCTACACCTTC. Amino acid sequence: CAISELEGSGYTF.

The V call is TRBV18, the J call TRBJ2-5, with unresolved D. CDR1 is KGHSH, CDR2 LQKENI, per germline. The V end was cut by 4 bases, the J end by 5 bases, with 14 bases between. The CDR3 sequence is 14 residues long. In DNA, the CDR3 is TGTGCCAGCTCACTAACCGACAACCCGGAGACCCAGTACTTC. This sequence encodes CASSLTDNPETQYF.

This clone was found once. Other DNA variants within this sample encode the same CDR3. This chain links TRBV5-1 with TRBJ1-3, with TRBD1 identical over 9 bases. The ends lost 2 bases at V and 4 bases at J; junction bases unmatched: 4. CDR1 SGHRS and CDR2 YFSETQ come from the germline V gene. The CDR3 sequence is 15 residues long. The CDR3 protein is CASSLGTGSGNTIYF. The CDR3 DNA reads TGCGCCAGCAGCTTAGGGACAGGGTCCGGAAACACCATATATTTT.

The chain carries TRBV12-3 or TRBV12-4 and TRBJ1-1; D not certain. The CDR3 extends over 13 amino acids. Trimming took off 1 base at V and 8 bases at J, with 11 bases between the two ends. This CDR3 is CASSLDITIEAFF. CDR3 coding DNA: TGTGCCAGCAGTTTAGACATAACGATCGAAGCTTTCTTT.

The rearrangement links TRBV4-1 to TRBJ1-1, with TRBD1 as a possible D gene (6 bases). Trimming shortened V by 4 bases and J by 1 base, and 13 bases separated the two germline ends. Germline values: CDR1 MGHRA, CDR2 YSYEKL. The CDR3 loop spans 15 amino acids. CDR3 in amino acids: CASSREQGENTEAFF. The CDR3 DNA reads TGCGCCAGCAGCCGAGAACAGGGTGAGAACACTGAAGCTTTCTTT.

In nucleotides, the CDR3 is TGTGCCAGCACGTTCCCGGGGAGGATGAATAAACTATATCGCACAGATACGCAGTATTTT. Translated, it gives CASTFPGRMNKLYRTDTQYF. V and J are TRBV5-4 and TRBJ2-3, with D possibly being TRBD2 (6 bases). Looked up from germline, CDR1 is SGHNT and CDR2 is YYREEE (reference sequence). CDR3 size: 20 residues. The V and J ends lost 6 bases and 1 base respectively, with 30 bases between them.

The rearrangement uses TRBV11-1 and TRBJ1-1; maybe TRBD1 (5 bases). The V and J ends lost 3 bases and 1 base respectively, with 9 bases between them. CDR1 and CDR2 (germline): SGHAT, FQDESV (reference sequence). The CDR3 is 14 amino acids. CDR3 region: CASSFQGPNTEAFF. As DNA, the CDR3 is TGTGCCAGCAGCTTTCAGGGCCCGAACACTGAAGCTTTCTTT.

This chain joins TRBV5-1 and TRBJ2-3; 10 bases match TRBD2. V lost 1 base, J lost 5 bases, and 4 bases stayed unmatched. Germline V gives CDR1 SGHRS, CDR2 YFSETQ. The length of the CDR3 is 15 residues. CDR3 sequence reads: CASSLLAGEGDTQYF. The CDR3 nucleotides are TGCGCCAGCAGCTTGCTAGCGGGAGAGGGAGATACGCAGTATTTT.

This rearrangement joins TRBV28 to TRBJ2-3; 11 bases are a match to TRBD2. CDR1 is MDHEN and CDR2 is SYDVKM in the germline V gene. With V trimmed by 8 bases and J by 2 bases, 9 bases remained unmatched. The CDR3 covers 16 residues. The CDR3 here is CASGSGTSGITDTQYF. The CDR3 DNA follows: TGTGCCAGCGGGTCAGGGACTAGCGGTATCACAGATACGCAGTATTTT.

V gene TRBV11-3 combines with J gene TRBJ2-7; a weak D match, TRBD1 (5 bases). CDR3 size: 16 residues. The V gene lost 4 bases and the J gene lost 3 bases, with 19 bases spanning the gap. CDR1 SGHNT and CDR2 YENEEA come from the germline V gene. The CDR3: CASSSHPDDRFYEQYF. Written as DNA, the CDR3 is TGTGCCAGCAGCTCTCACCCGGACGACAGATTCTACGAGCAGTACTTC.